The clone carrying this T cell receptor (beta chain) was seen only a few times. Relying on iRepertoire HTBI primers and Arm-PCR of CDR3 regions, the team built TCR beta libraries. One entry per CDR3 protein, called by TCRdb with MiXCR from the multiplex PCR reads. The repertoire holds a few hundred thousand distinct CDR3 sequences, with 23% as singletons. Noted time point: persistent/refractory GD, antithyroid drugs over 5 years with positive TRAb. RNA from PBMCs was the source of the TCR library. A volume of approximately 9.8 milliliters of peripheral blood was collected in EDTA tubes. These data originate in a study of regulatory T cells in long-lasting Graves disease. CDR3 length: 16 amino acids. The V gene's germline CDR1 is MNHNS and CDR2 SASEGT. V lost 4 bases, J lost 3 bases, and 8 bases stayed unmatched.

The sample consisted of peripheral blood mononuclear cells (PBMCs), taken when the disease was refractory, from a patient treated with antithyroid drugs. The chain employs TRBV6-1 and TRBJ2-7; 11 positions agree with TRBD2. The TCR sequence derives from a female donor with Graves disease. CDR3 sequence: CASSAPGLAALYEQYF. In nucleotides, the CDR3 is TGTGCCAGCAGTGCACCGGGACTAGCGGCCCTCTACGAGCAGTACTTC.